This T cell receptor beta chain derives from a study of response to subunit inactivated influenza vaccine. Broader study findings: Each seasonal influenza vaccination recruits few new T cells, the authors suggested.

Details on this clonotype: Its antigen is undetermined.

The V gene end was trimmed by 3 bases and the J gene end by 2 bases; junction bases not matched to a gene: 11. The CDR3 sequence is 16 residues long. From germline, CDR1 is DFQATT and CDR2 SNEGSKA (reference sequence). TCRdb processed the RT-PCR reads anew with MiXCR; each CDR3 protein has one entry. The repertoire holds 610,000 or so distinct CDR3 sequences, with 11% to 15% as singletons. The chain joins TRBV20-1 to TRBJ1-1; 8 nucleotides agree with TRBD1. The sequenced sample was PBMCs from blood, obtained about 13 days after vaccination. This TCR derives from a man between 50 and 59 years old who received an inactivated influenza vaccine. The CDR3 loop is CSASIPGRGLNTEAFF. CDR3 DNA: TGCAGTGCTAGTATCCCCGGCAGGGGGCTTAACACTGAAGCTTTCTTT.